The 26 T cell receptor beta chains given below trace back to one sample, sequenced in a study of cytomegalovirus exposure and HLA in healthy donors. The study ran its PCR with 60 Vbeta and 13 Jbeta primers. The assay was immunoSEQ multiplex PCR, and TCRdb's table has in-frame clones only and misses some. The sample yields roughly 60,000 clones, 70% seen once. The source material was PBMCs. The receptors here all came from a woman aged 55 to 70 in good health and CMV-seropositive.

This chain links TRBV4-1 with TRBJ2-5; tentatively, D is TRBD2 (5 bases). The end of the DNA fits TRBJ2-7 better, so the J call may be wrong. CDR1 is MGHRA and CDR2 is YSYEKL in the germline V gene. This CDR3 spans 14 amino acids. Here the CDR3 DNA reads TGCGCCAGCAGCCACCCCGAGGGTATTTACGAGCAGTACTTC. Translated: CASSHPEGIYEQYF.

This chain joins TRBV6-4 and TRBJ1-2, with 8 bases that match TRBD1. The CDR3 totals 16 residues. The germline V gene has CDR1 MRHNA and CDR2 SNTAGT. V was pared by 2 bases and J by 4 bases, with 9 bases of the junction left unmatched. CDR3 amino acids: CASSDQAGGRGYGYTF. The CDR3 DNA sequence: TGTGCCAGCAGTGACCAGGCAGGGGGCCGGGGCTATGGCTACACCTTC.

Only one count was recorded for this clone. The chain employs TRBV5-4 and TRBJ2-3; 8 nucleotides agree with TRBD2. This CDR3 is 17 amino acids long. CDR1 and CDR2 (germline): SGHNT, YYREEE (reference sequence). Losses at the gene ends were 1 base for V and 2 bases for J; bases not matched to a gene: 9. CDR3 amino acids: CASSLLRGALDTDTQYF. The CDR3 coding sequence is TGTGCCAGCAGCTTGCTGCGGGGGGCCCTTGACACAGATACGCAGTATTTT.

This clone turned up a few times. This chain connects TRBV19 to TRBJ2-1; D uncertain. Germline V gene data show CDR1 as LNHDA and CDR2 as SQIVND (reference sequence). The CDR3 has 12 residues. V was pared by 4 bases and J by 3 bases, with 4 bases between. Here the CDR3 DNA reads TGTGCCAGTAGTAACAGCTACAATGAGCAGTTCTTC. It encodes CASSNSYNEQFF.

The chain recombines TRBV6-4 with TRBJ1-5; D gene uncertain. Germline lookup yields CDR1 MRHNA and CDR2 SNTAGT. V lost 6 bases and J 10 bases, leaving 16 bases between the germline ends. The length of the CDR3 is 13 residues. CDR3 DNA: TGTGCCAGCAGCCCCGACGGTCGGAGCCCCCAGCATTTT. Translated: CASSPDGRSPQHF.

The CDR3 nucleotides are TGCAGTGCAGGGGACTACGAGCAGTACTTC. It yields the protein CSAGDYEQYF. This chain joins TRBV20-1 and TRBJ2-5; D perhaps matches TRBD1 (5 bases). The tail of the sequence fits TRBJ2-7 better, so the J call may be wrong. The CDR3 is 10 residues long. CDR1 DFQATT and CDR2 SNEGSKA come from the germline V gene (reference sequence).

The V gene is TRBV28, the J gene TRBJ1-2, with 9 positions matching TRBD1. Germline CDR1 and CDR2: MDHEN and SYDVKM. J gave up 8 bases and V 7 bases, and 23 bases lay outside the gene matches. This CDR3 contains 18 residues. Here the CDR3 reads CASKIPPAPGQGLRGYTF. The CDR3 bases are TGTGCCAGCAAGATACCGCCAGCTCCGGGACAGGGCCTAAGGGGCTACACCTTC.

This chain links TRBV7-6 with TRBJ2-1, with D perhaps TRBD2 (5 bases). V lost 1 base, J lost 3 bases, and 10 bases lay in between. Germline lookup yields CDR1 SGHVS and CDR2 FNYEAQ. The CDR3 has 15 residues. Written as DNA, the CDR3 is TGTGCCAGCAGCTTAGGGCGGGCCGACTACAATGAGCAGTTCTTC. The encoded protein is CASSLGRADYNEQFF.

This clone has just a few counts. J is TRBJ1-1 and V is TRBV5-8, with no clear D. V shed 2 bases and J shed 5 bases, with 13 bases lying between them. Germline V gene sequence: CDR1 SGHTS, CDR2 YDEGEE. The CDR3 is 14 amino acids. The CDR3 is CASSFRPWPTEAFF. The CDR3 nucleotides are TGTGCCAGCAGCTTTCGTCCTTGGCCGACTGAAGCTTTCTTT.

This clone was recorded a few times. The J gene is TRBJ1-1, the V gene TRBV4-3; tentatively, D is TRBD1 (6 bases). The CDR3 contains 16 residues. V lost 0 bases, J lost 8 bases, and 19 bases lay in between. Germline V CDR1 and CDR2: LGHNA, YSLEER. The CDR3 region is CASSQDAGRGGTEAFF. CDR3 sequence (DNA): TGCGCCAGCAGCCAAGACGCTGGAAGGGGGGGTACCGAAGCTTTCTTT.

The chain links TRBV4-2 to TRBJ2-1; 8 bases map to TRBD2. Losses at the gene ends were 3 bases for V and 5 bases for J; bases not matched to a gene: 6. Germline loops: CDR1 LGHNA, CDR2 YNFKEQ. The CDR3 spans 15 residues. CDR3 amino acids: CASSQGRGANNEQFF. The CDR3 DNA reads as TGTGCCAGCAGCCAGGGGCGGGGGGCAAACAATGAGCAGTTCTTC.

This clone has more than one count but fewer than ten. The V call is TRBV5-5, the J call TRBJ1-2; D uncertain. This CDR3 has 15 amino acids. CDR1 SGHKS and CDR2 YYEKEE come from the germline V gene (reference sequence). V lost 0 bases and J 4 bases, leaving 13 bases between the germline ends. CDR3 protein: CASSLDPGRSYGYTF. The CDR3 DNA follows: TGTGCCAGCAGCTTGGATCCCGGGAGGAGCTATGGCTACACCTTC.

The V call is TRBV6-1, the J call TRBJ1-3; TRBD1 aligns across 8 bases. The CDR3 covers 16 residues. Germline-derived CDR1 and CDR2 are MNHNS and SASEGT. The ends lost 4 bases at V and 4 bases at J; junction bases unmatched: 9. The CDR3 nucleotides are TGTGCCAGCAGTGCACATACAGGGGGAAGGGGAAACACCATATATTTT. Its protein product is CASSAHTGGRGNTIYF.

This CDR3 is CASSYITGRGQPQHF. The CDR3 nucleotides read TGTGCCAGCAGTTACATTACAGGGCGCGGGCAGCCCCAGCATTTT. The V and J genes are TRBV28 and TRBJ1-5, with a possible D match to TRBD1 (6 bases). With 4 bases removed from V and 7 bases from J, the gap between germline ends came to 17 bases. CDR3 length: 15 amino acids. The germline V gene encodes CDR1 MDHEN and CDR2 SYDVKM. The whole variable domain, filled in from reference TRBV28 and TRBJ1-5, reads DVKVTQSSRYLVKRTGEKVFLECVQDMDHENMFWYRQDPGLGLRLIYFSYDVKMKEKGDIPEGYSVSREKKERFSLILESASTNQTSMYLCASSYITGRGQPQHFGDGTRLSIL.

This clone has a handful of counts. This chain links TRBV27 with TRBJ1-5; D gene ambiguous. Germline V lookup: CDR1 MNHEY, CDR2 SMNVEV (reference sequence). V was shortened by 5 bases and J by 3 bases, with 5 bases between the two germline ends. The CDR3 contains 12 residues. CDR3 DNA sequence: TGTGCCAGCAGTCCGTACAATCAGCCCCAGCATTTT. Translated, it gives CASSPYNQPQHF.

CDR3 bases: TGTGCCAGCAGCTCAGCAGCAGAGGCCGGGGAGACCCAGTACTTC. Translation: CASSSAAEAGETQYF. The chain couples TRBV7-9 to TRBJ2-5; D is unclear. The ends were cut back, 4 bases at V and 5 bases at J, with 17 bases in the middle. Germline V lookup: CDR1 SEHNR, CDR2 FQNEAQ (reference sequence). There are 15 residues in the CDR3. The complete variable domain, with remaining parts taken from reference TRBV7-9 and TRBJ2-5, reads DTGVSQNPRHKITKRGQNVTFRCDPISEHNRLYWYRQTLGQGPEFLTYFQNEAQLEKSRLLSDRFSAERPKGSFSTLEIQRTEQGDSAMYLCASSSAAEAGETQYFGPGTRLLVL.

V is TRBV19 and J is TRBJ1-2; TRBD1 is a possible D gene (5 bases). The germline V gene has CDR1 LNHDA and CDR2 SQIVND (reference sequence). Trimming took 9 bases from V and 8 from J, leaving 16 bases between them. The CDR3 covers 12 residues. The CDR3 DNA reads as TGTGCCAGCCAACCCCAGGGCAAAGGCTACACCTTC. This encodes CASQPQGKGYTF.

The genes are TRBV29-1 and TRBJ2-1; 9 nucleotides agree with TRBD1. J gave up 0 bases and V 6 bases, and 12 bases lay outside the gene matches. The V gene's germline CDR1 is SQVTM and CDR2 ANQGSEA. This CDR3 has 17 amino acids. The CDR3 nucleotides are TGCAGCGTGACAGGGGGTCGGGCACCCAGCTCCTACAATGAGCAGTTCTTC. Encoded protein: CSVTGGRAPSSYNEQFF.

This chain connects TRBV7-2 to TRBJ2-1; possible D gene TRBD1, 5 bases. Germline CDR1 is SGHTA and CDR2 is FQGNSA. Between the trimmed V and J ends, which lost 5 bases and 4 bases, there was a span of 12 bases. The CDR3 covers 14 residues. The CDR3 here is CASSDSLTYNEQFF. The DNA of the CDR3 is TGTGCCAGCAGCGACAGTCTAACGTACAATGAGCAGTTCTTC.

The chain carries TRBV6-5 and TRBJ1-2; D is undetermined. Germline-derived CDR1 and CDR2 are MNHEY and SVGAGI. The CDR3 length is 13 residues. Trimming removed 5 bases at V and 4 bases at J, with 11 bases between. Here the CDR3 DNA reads TGTGCCAGCAGTCCCTCAGCAGGCTATGGCTACACCTTC. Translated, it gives CASSPSAGYGYTF.

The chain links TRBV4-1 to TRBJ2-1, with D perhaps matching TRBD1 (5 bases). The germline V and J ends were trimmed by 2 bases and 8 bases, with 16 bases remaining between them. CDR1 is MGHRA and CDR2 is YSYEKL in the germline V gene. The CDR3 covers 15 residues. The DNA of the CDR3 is TGCGCCAGCAGCCAAACTTCCCCAGGGTTCGATGAGCAGTTCTTC. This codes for CASSQTSPGFDEQFF.

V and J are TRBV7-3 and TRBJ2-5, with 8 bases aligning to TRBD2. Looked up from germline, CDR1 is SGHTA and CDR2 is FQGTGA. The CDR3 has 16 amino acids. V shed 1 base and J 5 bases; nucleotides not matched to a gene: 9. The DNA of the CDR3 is TGTGCCAGCAGCTTAATGCCGCGGGGGGCGGGGGAGACCCAGTACTTC. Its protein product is CASSLMPRGAGETQYF. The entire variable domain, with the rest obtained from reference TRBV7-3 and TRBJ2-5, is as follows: GAGVSQTPSNKVTEKGKYVELRCDPISGHTALYWYRQSLGQGPEFLIYFQGTGAADDSGLPNDRFFAVRPEGSVSTLKIQRTERGDSAVYLCASSLMPRGAGETQYFGPGTRLLVL.

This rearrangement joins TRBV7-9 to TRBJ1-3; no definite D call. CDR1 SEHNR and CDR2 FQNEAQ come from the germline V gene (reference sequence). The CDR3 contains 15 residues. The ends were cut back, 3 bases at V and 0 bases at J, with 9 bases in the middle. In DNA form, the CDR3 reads TGTGCCAGCAGCTTGCGGGCCAGCTCTGGAAACACCATATATTTT. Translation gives CASSLRASSGNTIYF.

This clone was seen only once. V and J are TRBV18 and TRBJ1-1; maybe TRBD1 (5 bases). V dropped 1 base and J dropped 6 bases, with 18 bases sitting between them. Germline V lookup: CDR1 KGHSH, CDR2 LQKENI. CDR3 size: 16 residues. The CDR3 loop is CASSPQGAGYVAEAFF. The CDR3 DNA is TGTGCCAGCTCACCACAAGGAGCAGGGTACGTCGCTGAAGCTTTCTTT. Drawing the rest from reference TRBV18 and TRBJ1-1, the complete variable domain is NAGVMQNPRHLVRRRGQEARLRCSPMKGHSHVYWYRQLPEEGLKFMVYLQKENIIDESGMPKERFSAEFPKEGPSILRIQQVVRGDSAAYFCASSPQGAGYVAEAFFGQGTRLTVV.

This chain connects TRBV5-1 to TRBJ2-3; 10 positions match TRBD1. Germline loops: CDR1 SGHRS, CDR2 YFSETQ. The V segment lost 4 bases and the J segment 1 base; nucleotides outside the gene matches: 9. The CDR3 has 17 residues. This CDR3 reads CASSQTGGWSGTDTQYF. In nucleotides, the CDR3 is TGCGCCAGCAGCCAGACAGGGGGCTGGAGTGGCACAGATACGCAGTATTTT.

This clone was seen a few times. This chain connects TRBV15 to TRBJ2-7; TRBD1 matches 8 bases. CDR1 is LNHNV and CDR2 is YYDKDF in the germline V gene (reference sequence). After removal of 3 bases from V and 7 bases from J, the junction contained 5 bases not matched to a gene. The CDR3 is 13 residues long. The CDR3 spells CATSRRTGSEQYF. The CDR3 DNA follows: TGTGCCACCAGCAGGCGGACAGGGAGTGAGCAGTACTTC.